The clone carrying this T cell receptor beta chain was observed a few times. The data derive from a study of blood T cell repertoires in COVID-19. CDR3 length: 12 residues. Germline CDR1 and CDR2: GTSNPN and SVGIG (reference sequence). Trimming left V 2 bases short and J 1 base short, with 5 bases between. The repertoire was sequenced with immunoSEQ multiplex PCR; TCRdb's copy has only in-frame clones and lacks some. Among under 200,000 clones listed, more than 75% were seen once. The V call is TRBV30, the J call TRBJ1-2; D gene uncertain. The receptor's source is a man in his forties with active or convalescent COVID-19. Source material: peripheral blood. CDR3 nucleotide sequence: TGTGCCTGGAGTCCGAGTAACTATGGCTACACCTTC. It encodes CAWSPSNYGYTF.